The next 27 T cell receptor beta chains were all read from a single sample in a study of T cells in Graves' hyperthyroidism and ophthalmopathy. Using RNA transcripts as the source, TCR beta CDR3 regions were amplified. HTBI primers were employed in a first-round RT-PCR of the TCR CDR3. TCRdb redid the calling of the multiplex PCR reads with MiXCR, one entry per CDR3 protein. The data hold 500,000 to 600,000 distinct CDR3 sequences, with approximately 16% observed a single time. Sequenced input: blood. The receptors originated from a woman aged 18-35 years with Graves' hyperthyroidism.

This clonotype was found many times. V and J are TRBV19 and TRBJ1-1; weak D call: TRBD1 (5 bases). CDR1 LNHDA and CDR2 SQIVND come from the germline V gene (reference sequence). Trimming removed 5 bases from V and 1 base from J, with 17 bases in between. The CDR3 covers 16 residues. The CDR3: CASSRATGGGNTEAFF. Here the CDR3 DNA reads TGTGCCAGTAGTCGCGCCACAGGCGGAGGGAACACTGAAGCTTTCTTT.

Comment on this clonotype: This likely comes from a read error, as the CDR3 has no conserved phenylalanine or tryptophan at its end. The chain links TRBV25-1 to TRBJ2-1; possibly TRBD2 for D (6 bases). The CDR3 runs 13 residues. Trimming left V 6 bases short and J 5 bases short, with 11 bases between. The germline V gene has CDR1 MGHDK and CDR2 SYGVNS. The DNA of the CDR3 is TGTGCCAGCAGCCCAGGAGGGGACAATGAGCAGTTCCTC. As protein: CASSPGGDNEQFL.

This clonotype was recorded many times. The chain uses TRBV28 and TRBJ1-3; D not resolved. The CDR3 has 16 amino acids. Germline assignment: CDR1 MDHEN and CDR2 SYDVKM. V lost 1 base to trimming and J lost 0 bases, with 10 bases between them. CDR3 loop: CASSLSDADSGNTIYF. CDR3 coding DNA: TGTGCCAGCAGTTTATCCGACGCCGACTCTGGAAACACCATATATTTT.

This chain connects TRBV12-5 to TRBJ2-2; TRBD1 might be the D (6 bases). The CDR3 is 13 amino acids. Germline V gene data show CDR1 as LGHNT and CDR2 as FRNRAP. V lost 5 bases, J lost 5 bases, and 9 bases lay in between. The CDR3 coding sequence is TGTGCTAGTGGTCTAGGACAGACCGGGGAGCTGTTTTTT. Translating gives CASGLGQTGELFF.

This chain links TRBV28 with TRBJ2-3; TRBD2 is a possible D gene (6 bases). CDR3 length: 15 amino acids. Germline loops: CDR1 MDHEN, CDR2 SYDVKM. V gave up 7 bases and J gave up 2 bases, with 16 bases separating them. In DNA, the CDR3 is TGTGCCAGCAAAAGGCGGGGAATTAACACAGATACGCAGTATTTT. Encoded protein: CASKRRGINTDTQYF.

This clonotype was detected ten times or more. This chain connects TRBV12-5 to TRBJ2-7; the match to TRBD1 covers 7 bases. The junction had 16 bases not matched to a gene; V was cut back by 2 bases and J by 0 bases. The germline V gene encodes CDR1 LGHNT and CDR2 FRNRAP. The CDR3 spans 19 residues. DNA for the CDR3: TGTGCTAGTGGTTTGATGGTAAATCCTCGGGGACAGAGCTCCTACGAGCAGTACTTC. This encodes CASGLMVNPRGQSSYEQYF.

This clonotype has ten or more counts. The chain has TRBV6-1 and TRBJ1-2; 8 bases agree with TRBD1. Germline CDR1 reads MNHNS; CDR2 reads SASEGT. The V and J ends lost 5 bases and 1 base, in that order; junction bases with no gene match: 6. CDR3 length equals 15 residues. CDR3: CASSYKQGVNYGYTF. Written as DNA, the CDR3 is TGTGCCAGCAGTTATAAACAGGGGGTTAACTATGGCTACACCTTC.

This clonotype has ten or more counts. This chain connects TRBV28 to TRBJ1-1; D gene ambiguous. Germline loops: CDR1 MDHEN, CDR2 SYDVKM. V shed 3 bases and J shed 1 base, with 12 bases lying between them. The CDR3 totals 15 residues. The CDR3 protein is CASSLGPWRNTEAFF. DNA of the CDR3: TGTGCCAGCAGTTTGGGCCCTTGGCGGAACACTGAAGCTTTCTTT.

This clonotype was recorded many times. A much more abundant neighbour one base away suggests this may be a read error. The V and J genes are TRBV27 and TRBJ2-3; D not resolved. V lost 5 bases and J lost 2, with 5 bases in between. CDR1 is MNHEY and CDR2 is SMNVEV in the germline V gene (reference sequence). The CDR3 runs to 12 residues. The CDR3, as DNA: TGTGCCAGCAGTCCAACCACAGATACGCAGTATTTT. Amino acid sequence: CASSPTTDTQYF.

This clonotype has only a few counts. The chain uses TRBV5-5 and TRBJ2-7; D perhaps matches TRBD2 (5 bases). Germline CDR1 and CDR2: SGHKS and YYEKEE (reference sequence). This CDR3 region has 14 residues. Trimming left V 2 bases short and J 2 bases short, with 11 bases between. The CDR3 sequence: CASSLNGNTYEQYF. Here the CDR3 DNA reads TGTGCCAGCAGCTTAAACGGGAACACCTACGAGCAGTACTTC.

This clonotype was seen at least ten times. CDR3 DNA: TGTGCCGCCTCCCCGGGACAGTCATACGAGCAGTACTTC. Translating it yields CAASPGQSYEQYF. The rearrangement joins TRBV2 to TRBJ2-7; 7 bases match TRBD1. In germline, CDR1 is SNHLY, CDR2 FYNNEI. This CDR3 region has 13 residues. The junction had 11 bases not matched to a gene; V was cut back by 11 bases and J by 4 bases.

J is TRBJ2-1 and V is TRBV3-1; perhaps TRBD2 as D (5 bases). CDR1 and CDR2 (germline): LGHDT, YNNKEL (reference sequence). This CDR3 is 16 amino acids long. Deletions cut 2 bases from V and 0 bases from J, with 11 bases between. The CDR3 protein is CASSQMMGSSYNEQFF. CDR3 sequence (DNA): TGTGCCAGCAGCCAAATGATGGGGAGCTCCTACAATGAGCAGTTCTTC.

V usage is TRBV6-1 and J usage is TRBJ2-5; D uncertain. V gave up 8 bases and J gave up 5 bases, with 12 bases separating them. This CDR3 comprises 12 residues. CDR1 and CDR2 from the germline V gene are MNHNS and SASEGT. CDR3 region: CASGGFQETQYF. The CDR3 DNA is TGTGCCAGCGGTGGCTTCCAGGAGACCCAGTACTTC.

This clonotype was detected many times. The chain carries TRBV13 and TRBJ2-2; D is undetermined. The length of the CDR3 is 13 residues. Looked up from germline, CDR1 is PRHDT and CDR2 is FYEKMQ (reference sequence). Trimming left V 5 bases short and J 5 bases short, with 9 bases between. This CDR3 is CASSLYRTGELFF. The CDR3 nucleotides read TGTGCCAGCAGCCTCTACAGAACCGGGGAGCTGTTTTTT. Using reference TRBV13 and TRBJ2-2 for the parts outside the CDR3, the full variable domain is AAGVIQSPRHLIKEKRETATLKCYPIPRHDTVYWYQQGPGQDPQFLISFYEKMQSDKGSIPDRFSAQQFSDYHSELNMSSLELGDSALYFCASSLYRTGELFFGEGSRLTVL.

There are a few counts of this clonotype. One end of the junction varies from germline; a read error may be responsible. The rearrangement links TRBV18 to TRBJ1-1; D gene ambiguous. Germline V gene lookup returns CDR1 KGHSH and CDR2 LQKENI. CDR3 length equals 14 residues. CDR3: CASSPPSANTEAFF. As DNA, the CDR3 is TGTGCCAGCTCCCCACCCTCAGCGAACACTGAAGCTTTCTTT.

This clonotype came up a few times. V usage is TRBV30 and J usage is TRBJ2-7; no definite D call. Germline loops: CDR1 GTSNPN, CDR2 SVGIG (reference sequence). The CDR3 has 14 residues. Trimming left V 0 bases short and J 2 bases short, with 11 bases between. The CDR3 DNA reads TGTGCCTGGAGTGTAAAGGATGTCCCCTACGAGCAGTACTTC. It translates to CAWSVKDVPYEQYF.

This clonotype was picked up a small number of times. The CDR3 loop reads CAWSTTSNEQFF. The DNA for the CDR3 is TGTGCCTGGAGTACGACTAGCAATGAGCAGTTCTTC. The J gene is TRBJ2-1, the V gene TRBV30; a weak D match, TRBD2 (6 bases). The V end was cut by 2 bases, the J end by 6 bases, with 8 bases between. CDR1 is GTSNPN, CDR2 SVGIG, per germline (reference sequence). The CDR3 has 12 residues.

This clonotype was seen at least ten times. The rearrangement links TRBV7-3 to TRBJ2-1; D call uncertain. The germline V and J ends were trimmed by 0 bases and 0 bases, with 6 bases remaining between them. The germline CDR1 and CDR2 sequences are SGHTA and FQGTGA. The CDR3 runs to 15 residues. CDR3 DNA sequence: TGTGCCAGCAGCTTAACATCTAGCTCCTACAATGAGCAGTTCTTC. It codes for CASSLTSSSYNEQFF.

The chain employs TRBV16 and TRBJ2-5; possibly TRBD2 for D (6 bases). The V gene lost 3 bases and the J gene lost 10 bases, with 12 bases spanning the gap. CDR1 and CDR2 from the germline V gene are KGHSY and FQNENV. The CDR3 totals 12 residues. The CDR3 region has the DNA TGTGCCAGCAGCCATTTCACCGGGGGCCAGTACTTC. It specifies CASSHFTGGQYF.

In its sample, this clonotype was seen many times. J is TRBJ2-5 and V is TRBV27; D ambiguous. CDR1 and CDR2 (germline): MNHEY, SMNVEV (reference sequence). The CDR3 has 14 residues. With 6 bases removed from V and 1 base from J, the gap between germline ends came to 12 bases. For the CDR3, the DNA is TGTGCCAGCAGCCGCTCGGCAAGCCAAGAGACCCAGTACTTC. Its protein is CASSRSASQETQYF.

In its sample, this clonotype was seen a few times. The chain is built from TRBV5-1 and TRBJ1-1; the D gene is possibly TRBD1 (5 bases). V lost 0 bases and J 4 bases, leaving 13 bases between the germline ends. Germline assignment: CDR1 SGHRS and CDR2 YFSETQ. The CDR3 loop spans 15 amino acids. The CDR3 sequence is CASSLAGRGSTEAFF. CDR3 bases: TGCGCCAGCAGCTTGGCGGGACGGGGGAGCACTGAAGCTTTCTTT.

The sample holds many counts of this clonotype. This chain uses TRBV7-8 with TRBJ2-7, with 9 bases lining up with TRBD1. V lost 5 bases, J lost 1 base, and 6 bases stayed unmatched. This CDR3 contains 15 residues. Germline V gene lookup returns CDR1 SGHVS and CDR2 FQNEAQ. The CDR3 here is CASSNADRGSYEQYF. The CDR3, as DNA: TGTGCCAGCAGCAATGCCGACAGGGGGTCCTACGAGCAGTACTTC.

The chain uses TRBV10-2 and TRBJ2-7; 11 nucleotides line up with TRBD2. Germline CDR1 reads WSHSY; CDR2 reads SAAADI. V lost 4 bases and J lost 7; bases outside the gene matches: 9. The CDR3 contains 15 residues. The CDR3 nucleotides are TGCGCCAGCAGTGCCCGGCTAGCGGGAGGTCGGGAGCAGTACTTC. Protein product: CASSARLAGGREQYF.

The rearrangement uses TRBV20-1 and TRBJ1-2; possible D gene TRBD1, 6 bases. Trimming stripped 3 bases from V and 12 bases from J, with 23 bases between. Per the germline V gene, CDR1 is DFQATT and CDR2 is SNEGSKA (reference sequence). CDR3 length: 14 residues. The CDR3: CSARGDTRVNSHTF. The CDR3 nucleotides are TGCAGTGCTAGGGGGGACACCCGAGTCAATTCTCACACCTTC.

This clonotype has more than one count but fewer than ten. J is TRBJ2-1 and V is TRBV7-2; 10 positions agree with TRBD2. The J segment lost 6 bases and the V segment lost 0 bases, leaving 5 bases of the junction unmatched. The CDR3 spans 16 residues. Germline V gives CDR1 SGHTA, CDR2 FQGNSA. The CDR3 DNA follows: TGTGCCAGCAGCTTAGCTTCTGGACTAGCGGTCAATGAGCAGTTCTTC. Translated, it gives CASSLASGLAVNEQFF.

Notes on this clonotype: At one boundary the junction diverges from the germline segment, which might be a read error. The J gene is TRBJ1-2, the V gene TRBV19; D is uncertain. Germline V gene data show CDR1 as LNHDA and CDR2 as SQIVND (reference sequence). The CDR3 has 12 amino acids. The CDR3 is CASSTPSYGHTF. CDR3 DNA: TGTGCCAGTAGTACGCCATCCTATGGCCACACCTTC.

The rearrangement joins TRBV10-2 to TRBJ1-1; TRBD1 is a possible D gene (5 bases). The CDR3 spans 13 residues. Trimming removed 4 bases at V and 3 bases at J, with 9 bases between. Looked up from germline, CDR1 is WSHSY and CDR2 is SAAADI. In DNA form, the CDR3 reads TGCGCCAGCAGTGTTAAGGGGTACACTGAAGCTTTCTTT. Its protein is CASSVKGYTEAFF.